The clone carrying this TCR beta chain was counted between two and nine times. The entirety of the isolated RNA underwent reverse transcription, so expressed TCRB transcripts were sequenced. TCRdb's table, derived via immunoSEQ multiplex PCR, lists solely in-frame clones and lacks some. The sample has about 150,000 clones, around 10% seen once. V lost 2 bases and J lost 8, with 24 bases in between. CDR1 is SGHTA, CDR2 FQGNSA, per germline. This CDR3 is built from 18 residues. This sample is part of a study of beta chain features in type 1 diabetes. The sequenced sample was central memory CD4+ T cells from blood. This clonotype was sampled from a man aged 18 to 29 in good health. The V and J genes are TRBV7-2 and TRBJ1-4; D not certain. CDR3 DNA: TGTGCCAGCAGCTTACGGGGATATTGGGCCGCTAGAGGAGAAAAACTGTTTTTT. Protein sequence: CASSLRGYWAARGEKLFF.